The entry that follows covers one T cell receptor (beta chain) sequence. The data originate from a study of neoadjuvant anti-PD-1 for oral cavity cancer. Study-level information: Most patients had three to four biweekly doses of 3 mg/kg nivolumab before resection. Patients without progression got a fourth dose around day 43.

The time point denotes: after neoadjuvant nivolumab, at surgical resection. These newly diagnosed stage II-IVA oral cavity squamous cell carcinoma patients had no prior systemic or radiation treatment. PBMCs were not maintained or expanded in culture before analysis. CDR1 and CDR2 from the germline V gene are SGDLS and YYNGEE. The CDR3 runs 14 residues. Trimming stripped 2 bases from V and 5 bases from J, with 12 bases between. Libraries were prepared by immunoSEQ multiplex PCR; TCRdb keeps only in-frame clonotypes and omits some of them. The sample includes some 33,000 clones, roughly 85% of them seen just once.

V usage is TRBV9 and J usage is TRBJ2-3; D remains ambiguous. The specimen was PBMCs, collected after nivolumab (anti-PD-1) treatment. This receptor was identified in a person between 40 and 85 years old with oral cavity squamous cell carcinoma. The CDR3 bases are TGTGCCAGCAGCGTTTGGGTAGACGGAGATACGCAGTATTTT. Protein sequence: CASSVWVDGDTQYF. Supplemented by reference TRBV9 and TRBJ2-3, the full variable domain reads DSGVTQTPKHLITATGQRVTLRCSPRSGDLSVYWYQQSLDQGLQFLIQYYNGEERAKGNILERFSAQQFPDLHSELNLSSLELGDSALYFCASSVWVDGDTQYFGPGTRLTVL.